The sequence of this TCR beta chain was determined in a study of T-cell reconstitution after alpha-beta-depleted transplantation in children. The authors prepared the TCRbeta library with unique molecular identifiers. A single record per CDR3 protein comes from TCRdb applying MiXCR to the PCR reads. In the table there are about 110,000 distinct CDR3 sequences, 5.5% to 6.5% of which are singletons. The germline V gene has CDR1 SGHRS and CDR2 YFSETQ. V shed 3 bases and J 5 bases; nucleotides not matched to a gene: 13. CDR3 length: 16 amino acids. In its sample, this clonotype was seen a few times. This specimen consisted of PBMCs, mostly from graft donor cells, obtained 360 days after TCRalphabeta/CD19-depleted stem cell transplant. This TCR was recovered from a male patient between 2 and 10 years old who had a stem cell transplant for acute lymphoblastic leukemia, so the T cells may come from the graft donor. The chain couples TRBV5-1 to TRBJ2-7; TRBD1 agrees at 8 bases. CDR3 amino acids: CASSYRDRIGIDEQYF. The CDR3 DNA follows: TGCGCCAGCAGCTACCGGGACAGGATTGGTATTGACGAGCAGTACTTC.